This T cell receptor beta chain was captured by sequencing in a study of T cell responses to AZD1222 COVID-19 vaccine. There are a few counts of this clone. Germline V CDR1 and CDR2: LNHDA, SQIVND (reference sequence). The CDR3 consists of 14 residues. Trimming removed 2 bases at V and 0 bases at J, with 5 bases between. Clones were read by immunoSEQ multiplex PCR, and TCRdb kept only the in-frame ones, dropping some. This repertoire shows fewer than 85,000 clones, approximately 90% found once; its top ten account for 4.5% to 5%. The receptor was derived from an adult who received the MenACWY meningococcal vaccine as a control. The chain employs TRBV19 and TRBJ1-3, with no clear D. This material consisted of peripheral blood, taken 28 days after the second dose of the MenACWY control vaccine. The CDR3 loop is CASSIPSSGNTIYF. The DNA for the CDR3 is TGTGCCAGTAGTATACCGTCCTCTGGAAACACCATATATTTT.